This entry concerns a single T cell receptor beta chain. Its target antigen remains unknown. No qualities accompany the bases; no much larger clone lies one base away. The immunoSEQ Assay was used to sequence TCR beta CDR3 regions from DNA. As for the authors' bioinformatics: To compute T cell density, TCR beta template counts were normalized to usable DNA, which was estimated by amplifying housekeeping genes. Richness was estimated using the preseqR package, with extrapolation to 400,000 templates for PBMC samples and to 120,000 templates for tissue samples. Clonality was calculated as one minus Pielou's evenness. Tissue-enriched TCRs were identified through differential abundance testing performed on productive amino-acid clonotypes, with a minimum total count of 5 and an alpha of 0.1. The Jaccard Index and the Morisita Overlap Index were used to measure repertoire overlap between compartments. GLIPH clustered TCR beta CDR3s with public tetramer-defined viral CDR3s; viral motifs required at least three viral sequences plus V-gene enrichment. The table comes from immuneACCESS by way of TCRdb, which keeps in-frame sequences with V and J called. Part of the clones is missing from these tables; in studies checked, under half for an unresolved V gene and the rest for unknown reasons. D and trimming come from the DNA, and the V and J calls and clone size come from that table. The sample records around 15,000 clones, around 89% of which are singletons. The ten largest clones capture 1.2% of the sample.

This sample is drawn from a study of T cells in localized non-small cell lung cancer (dated by TCRdb to about 2020). Turning to the overall study: The study examined T cell repertoires in roughly 240 patients with early-stage NSCLC and compared tumors with uninvolved tumor-adjacent lungs. The cohort consisted of around 250 treatment-naive NSCLC patients whose localized lung tumors had been resected. NSCLC patients had a mean age of roughly 66 years, and 129 were male and 107 female.

From a lookup of the germline V gene, CDR1 and CDR2 are SGHRS and YFSETQ. The CDR3 has 13 amino acids, counting the end cysteine and phenylalanine. This entry keeps only the CDR3 DNA: 39 bases, framed from base 1. At diagnosis, tumor, uninvolved tumor-adjacent lung and peripheral blood were collected and then preserved as a mix of FFPE and fresh-frozen material. For TCR repertoire profiling, the blood samples were analyzed as peripheral blood mononuclear cells. What the authors observed across the whole study: Of the top 100 tumor clones, a median of roughly 53 were detected in paired uninvolved adjacent lung; about 28 were also among that lung's top 100. Uninvolved tumor-adjacent lung showed the highest T cell clonality, higher than tumor, which suggests more focused antigenic responses in the uninvolved tumor-adjacent lung. Higher T cell density in blood was associated with longer overall survival, whereas higher clonality in adjacent lung was associated with shorter survival. Since the design was exploratory, TCR variables were selected using unadjusted p-values with no false-discovery rate correction. Because multi-region tumor sequencing was not performed, intratumor heterogeneity could not be ruled out.

Sequencing used peripheral blood mononuclear cells, obtained before any cancer treatment. The rearrangement combines TRBV5-1 with TRBJ2-5; the D gene cannot be named for sure. The J call could be wrong; TRBJ2-7 is a better fit for the DNA end. This sequence was found in a woman aged 35-75 years with stage III lung adenocarcinoma. The DNA is TGCGCCAGCAGCTCGGATCCCGCCTACGAGCAGTACTTC. This yields the protein CASSSDPAYEQYF.